The 20 T cell receptor beta chains listed next were all sequenced from one sample in a study of OX40 agonist ivuxolimab in advanced cancers. Assay: immunoSEQ multiplex PCR; the TCRdb copy retains only in-frame clones and omits some. The sample yields about 81,000 clones, more than 75% seen once. The material sequenced was CD4+ or CD8+ T cells sorted from blood, taken in a trial of the OX40 agonist ivuxolimab. These receptor sequences come from an adult with an advanced solid tumor such as melanoma, head and neck, liver or kidney cancer.

The CDR3 protein is CASSPLGTDLYEQYF. CDR3 sequence (DNA): TGTGCCAGCAGCCCCTTAGGGACAGACCTCTACGAGCAGTACTTC. The J gene is TRBJ2-7, the V gene TRBV2, with 7 bases that match TRBD1. CDR3 length equals 15 residues. Germline loops: CDR1 SNHLY, CDR2 FYNNEI. With V trimmed by 6 bases and J by 3 bases, 11 bases remained unmatched.

V usage is TRBV9 and J usage is TRBJ1-6; no clear D. The CDR3 contains 15 residues. CDR1 is SGDLS, CDR2 YYNGEE, per germline. Trimming removed 3 bases at V and 8 bases at J, with 15 bases between. CDR3 DNA: TGTGCCAGCAGCGGAACCTCAAGGGTCGATTCACCCCTCCACTTT. The encoded protein is CASSGTSRVDSPLHF.

The chain employs TRBV9 and TRBJ1-3, with D possibly being TRBD1 (6 bases). The length of the CDR3 is 16 residues. V shed 0 bases and J shed 2 bases, with 12 bases lying between them. Germline V CDR1 and CDR2: SGDLS, YYNGEE. CDR3 residues: CASSVVKSGAGNTIYF. CDR3 sequence (DNA): TGTGCCAGCAGCGTAGTTAAGTCAGGGGCTGGAAACACCATATATTTT.

This clone was counted only a few times. The chain joins TRBV6-1 to TRBJ1-5, with a tentative D call TRBD1 (5 bases). V was cut by 1 base and J by 4 bases, with 14 bases left in between. CDR1 and CDR2 from the germline V gene are MNHNS and SASEGT. This CDR3 region has 16 residues. DNA of the CDR3: TGTGCCAGCAGTGAAGGGGTTGGGGGTCCTAATCAGCCCCAGCATTTT. Its protein is CASSEGVGGPNQPQHF.

This chain links TRBV5-1 with TRBJ1-4; D not resolved. Germline assignment: CDR1 SGHRS and CDR2 YFSETQ. The V and J ends lost 1 base and 0 bases respectively, with 16 bases between them. This CDR3 has 18 residues. The CDR3 bases are TGCGCCAGCAGCTTGCGGAGAGAGGCAGTTGCAACTAATGAAAAACTGTTTTTT. This sequence encodes CASSLRREAVATNEKLFF.

This chain joins TRBV6-6 and TRBJ1-1; TRBD1 aligns across 10 bases. The CDR3 sequence is 15 residues long. Germline CDR1 MNHNY, CDR2 SVGAGI (reference sequence). V was clipped by 6 bases and J by 5 bases; unmatched bases: 9. The chain's CDR3 is CASSSGGTGVTEAFF. CDR3 nucleotides: TGTGCCAGCAGCTCCGGGGGGACAGGGGTGACTGAAGCTTTCTTT.

The CDR3 DNA reads TGCAGCGTGGCGGAGGCAGGGAACACTGAAGCTTTCTTT. Translating gives CSVAEAGNTEAFF. The chain couples TRBV29-1 to TRBJ1-1; D gene unclear. Trimming stripped 6 bases from V and 1 base from J, with 12 bases between. The CDR3 is made up of 13 amino acids. CDR1 and CDR2 from the germline V gene are SQVTM and ANQGSEA.

The chain is built from TRBV10-3 and TRBJ1-4; 7 bases align to TRBD1. With 11 bases clipped from V and 1 base from J, the junction kept 1 base outside the gene matches. The V gene's germline CDR1 is ENHRY and CDR2 SYGVKD. CDR3 length equals 12 residues. The CDR3 region is CASGGTNEKLFF. The CDR3 DNA is TGTGCCTCAGGGGGAACTAATGAAAAACTGTTTTTT.

The chain recombines TRBV18 with TRBJ1-6; D not resolved. This CDR3 spans 15 amino acids. Germline lookup yields CDR1 KGHSH and CDR2 LQKENI. Trimming removed 3 bases at V and 7 bases at J, with 13 bases between. The CDR3 spells CASSPLPATNSPLHF. DNA of the CDR3: TGTGCCAGCTCACCCCTACCCGCCACCAATTCACCCCTCCACTTT.

This clone was found once. The chain is built from TRBV11-2 and TRBJ2-7; D unclear. The CDR3 is made up of 12 amino acids. The germline V and J ends were trimmed by 0 bases and 7 bases, with 7 bases remaining between them. CDR1 is SGHAT, CDR2 FQNNGV, per germline. CDR3 in DNA: TGTGCCAGCAGCTTAGATCTAAGGGAGCAGTACTTC. Translated: CASSLDLREQYF. The whole variable domain, remainder taken from reference TRBV11-2 and TRBJ2-7, is EAGVAQSPRYKIIEKRQSVAFWCNPISGHATLYWYQQILGQGPKLLIQFQNNGVVDDSQLPKDRFSAERLKGVDSTLKIQPAKLEDSAVYLCASSLDLREQYFGPGTRLTVT.

This chain joins TRBV7-2 and TRBJ2-5; 8 nucleotides match TRBD1. The J segment lost 5 bases and the V segment lost 4 bases, leaving 9 bases of the junction unmatched. The CDR3 is 15 amino acids. Germline V gene data show CDR1 as SGHTA and CDR2 as FQGNSA. CDR3 sequence reads: CASSYVTGVLETQYF. Here the CDR3 DNA reads TGTGCCAGCAGCTACGTGACAGGGGTATTGGAGACCCAGTACTTC.

This chain links TRBV7-9 with TRBJ1-5; tentative D call: TRBD1 (5 bases). The CDR3 is 13 residues long. Germline V gene lookup returns CDR1 SEHNR and CDR2 FQNEAQ (reference sequence). V was clipped by 2 bases and J by 6 bases, with 8 bases between them. CDR3 DNA sequence: TGTGCCAGCAGCTTACAGGGAATTCAGCCCCAGCATTTT. It is translated as CASSLQGIQPQHF.

V is TRBV5-1 and J is TRBJ2-5, with TRBD2 identical over 7 bases. V was pared by 6 bases and J by 5 bases, with 13 bases of the junction left unmatched. The CDR3 loop spans 15 amino acids. The germline V gene encodes CDR1 SGHRS and CDR2 YFSETQ. This CDR3 is CASMGGPAGVETQYF. The CDR3 nucleotides are TGCGCCAGCATGGGGGGACCTGCGGGGGTTGAGACCCAGTACTTC.

The J gene is TRBJ1-1, the V gene TRBV4-1, with a tentative D call TRBD1 (5 bases). The CDR3 has 14 amino acids. Germline values: CDR1 MGHRA, CDR2 YSYEKL. V lost 1 base and J lost 10, with 16 bases in between. The CDR3 nucleotides read TGCGCCAGCAGCCAAGTGGGTGGGGGTAAGGGAGCTTTCTTT. Translated, it gives CASSQVGGGKGAFF.

The chain joins TRBV29-1 to TRBJ2-5; D ambiguous. This CDR3 comprises 14 residues. Trimming removed 3 bases at V and 2 bases at J, with 13 bases between. The germline V gene encodes CDR1 SQVTM and CDR2 ANQGSEA. CDR3 in amino acids: CSVDLAPGQETQYF. CDR3 sequence (DNA): TGCAGCGTTGATCTCGCGCCAGGTCAAGAGACCCAGTACTTC.

In the case of this clone: The identical CDR3 is also encoded by other nucleotide sequences in the sample. The genes are TRBV7-8 and TRBJ1-2; 8 nucleotides agree with TRBD1. V lost 3 bases, J lost 3 bases, and 3 bases stayed unmatched. The CDR3 runs 14 residues. Germline CDR1 reads SGHVS; CDR2 reads FQNEAQ. The DNA of the CDR3 is TGTGCCAGCAGCTTGGACAGGGTAGACTATGGCTACACCTTC. Translated, it gives CASSLDRVDYGYTF.

V is TRBV2 and J is TRBJ2-2; no definite D call. V was cut by 6 bases and J by 6 bases, with 11 bases left in between. This CDR3 has 13 residues. The germline CDR1 and CDR2 sequences are SNHLY and FYNNEI. CDR3: CASRVTNAGELFF. CDR3 bases: TGTGCCAGCAGGGTCACAAACGCCGGGGAGCTGTTTTTT.

Turning to this clone: One junction end does not reproduce the germline sequence, and a read error may be involved. The rearrangement links TRBV19 to TRBJ1-1; the D is unclear. CDR3 length equals 16 residues. Germline CDR1 reads LNHDA; CDR2 reads SQIVND (reference sequence). CDR3 nucleotide sequence: TGTGCCAGTGTAGTGCCCGTTCCGGGCGGGAACGCTGAAGCTTTCTTT. Its translation is CASVVPVPGGNAEAFF. The variable domain in full, with the rest retrieved from reference TRBV19 and TRBJ1-1, is DGGITQSPKYLFRKEGQNVTLSCEQNLNHDAMYWYRQDPGQGLRLIYYSQIVNDFQKGDIAEGYSVSREKKESFPLTVTSAQKNPTAFYLCASVVPVPGGNAEAFFGQGTRLTVV.

The rearrangement uses TRBV6-1 and TRBJ2-7; a weak D match, TRBD1 (6 bases). The CDR3 covers 13 residues. Germline loops: CDR1 MNHNS, CDR2 SASEGT. The ends were cut back, 7 bases at V and 2 bases at J, with 12 bases in the middle. The CDR3 bases are TGTGCCAGCACCAATACAGGGACCTACGAGCAGTACTTC. Residues: CASTNTGTYEQYF.

J is TRBJ2-3 and V is TRBV20-1; 7 nucleotides match TRBD2. The V segment lost 2 bases and the J segment 8 bases; nucleotides outside the gene matches: 1. The germline CDR1 and CDR2 sequences are DFQATT and SNEGSKA (reference sequence). CDR3 length: 11 amino acids. The CDR3 sequence: CSARTGGTQYF. CDR3 coding DNA: TGCAGTGCTAGAACGGGGGGTACGCAGTATTTT.